This T cell receptor beta chain derives from a study of siplizumab effects on memory and regulatory T cells. Study-wide results and limits: Under siplizumab, alloreactive sequences traced to unstimulated CD4+ memory cells were significantly reduced.

Sequencing was performed with immunoSEQ multiplex PCR; in TCRdb, only in-frame clones are kept and a portion is missing. The sample contains about 110,000 clones, 93% of which appear only once. The CDR3 is 12 residues long. Trimming left V 3 bases short and J 4 bases short, with 6 bases between. CDR1 and CDR2 (germline): MNHEY, SVGAGI. As for this clone: Its antigen remains unidentified.

What was sequenced was CD4+ T cells sorted from blood. This receptor was taken from a human donor in good health. This rearrangement joins TRBV6-5 to TRBJ1-1; D gene unclear. The CDR3 reads CASSYVGTEAFF. The DNA for the CDR3 is TGTGCCAGCAGTTATGTTGGCACTGAAGCTTTCTTT.